Listed below are T cell receptor beta chains from one sample, sequenced in a study of CD8 T cells in Susac syndrome. TCRdb ran MiXCR on the immunoSEQ multiplex PCR reads and lists one entry per CDR3 protein. In the table there are roughly 180,000 distinct CDR3 sequences, over 85% of which are singletons. The sample comprised CD4+ T cells from PBMCs. These receptors were obtained from a human donor in good health. Each CDR3 is given with its conserved first and last residue. Each record gives: V gene, D gene, clone size, J gene, CDR3 protein, CDR3 DNA. A D gene is named only where the DNA matches it firmly. Some rows have no size entry. The others give once, few or many, or a class for an expanded clone.

TRBV11-2	NA	NA	TRBJ1-5	CASSLGGSPPQHF	TGTGCCAGCAGCTTAGGCGGTTCTCCGCCCCAGCATTTT
TRBV29-1	NA	NA	TRBJ2-1	CSVDRGRDNEQFF	TGCAGCGTTGACAGGGGCCGGGACAATGAGCAGTTCTTC
TRBV29-1	NA	NA	TRBJ1-2	CSVGGPTGDGYTF	TGCAGCGTGGGGGGTCCCACGGGGGATGGCTACACCTTC
TRBV2	TRBD1	NA	TRBJ1-2	CASTAGGEERGYTF	TGTGCCAGCACCGCAGGGGGCGAGGAAAGGGGCTACACCTTC
TRBV20-1	NA	NA	TRBJ2-5	CSARTSGMETQYF	TGCAGTGCTAGGACGTCGGGCATGGAGACCCAGTACTTC
TRBV6-5	NA	NA	TRBJ2-2	CAVQGGIAAGELFF	TGTGCCGTCCAGGGGGGAATCGCGGCCGGGGAGCTGTTTTTT
TRBV9	TRBD2	NA	TRBJ2-7	CASSPGLAGAYEQYF	TGTGCCAGCAGCCCGGGACTAGCGGGGGCCTACGAGCAGTACTTC
TRBV20-1	NA	once	TRBJ2-3	CSANTATDTQYF	TGCAGTGCAAATACTGCTACAGATACGCAGTATTTT
TRBV27	NA	NA	TRBJ2-7	CASKTGAYEQYF	TGTGCCAGCAAGACAGGCGCCTACGAGCAGTACTTC
TRBV27	NA	NA	TRBJ2-3	CASMITGRDTQYF	TGTGCCAGCATGATCACGGGTCGAGATACGCAGTATTTT
TRBV20-1	NA	once	TRBJ1-5	CSAQDRNQPQHF	TGCAGTGCTCAAGACAGGAACCAGCCCCAGCATTTT
TRBV4-3	NA	NA	TRBJ2-1	CASSQRLVAGSYNEQFF	TGCGCCAGCAGCCAGAGACTAGTAGCAGGCTCCTACAATGAGCAGTTCTTC
TRBV25-1	TRBD1	NA	TRBJ1-2	CASSEPGTGVNYGYTF	TGTGCCAGCAGTGAGCCCGGGACAGGGGTGAACTATGGCTACACCTTC
TRBV29-1	NA	once	TRBJ1-1	CSVVFLLNTEAFF	TGCAGCGTTGTATTTCTCTTGAACACTGAAGCTTTCTTT
TRBV12-3/TRBV12-4	NA	NA	TRBJ1-5	CASSLRQSYQPQHF	TGTGCCAGCAGTTTACGACAGTCATATCAGCCCCAGCATTTT
TRBV5-1	NA	NA	TRBJ1-2	CASSFTGSYGYTF	TGCGCCAGCAGCTTCACGGGCAGCTATGGCTACACCTTC
TRBV23-1	TRBD1	NA	TRBJ2-7	CASSHPGQGVNEQYF	TGCGCCAGCAGTCACCCGGGACAGGGGGTCAACGAGCAGTACTTC
TRBV3-1	NA	NA	TRBJ2-7	CASSQRGSYEQYF	TGTGCCAGCAGCCAACGAGGGAGCTACGAGCAGTACTTC